This T cell receptor beta chain was captured in a study of a mutant IDH1 vaccine in newly diagnosed glioma. As for the study in general: Onset of vaccination occurred 4-6 weeks following radiotherapy alone, or with temozolomide cycles. Averaging roughly 40 years of age, treated patients were about 62% male and approximately 38% female. Study results and limitations: Most patients, 90% to 95%, showed vaccine-induced immune responses.

The data were produced by immunoSEQ multiplex PCR, yet TCRdb's version contains in-frame clones alone and is incomplete. The sample comprises approximately 60,000 clones, about 85% of which are singletons, and 4% rests with the top ten. Time point: week 23, last vaccination. It was 300 ug of mutant IDH1 20-mer peptide that made up each vaccine dose, given with topical imiquimod. Patients carried new grade 3 or 4 IDH1-mutant astrocytomas lacking nuclear ATRX. As concerns this clone: Its antigen is as yet unknown.

V shed 3 bases and J shed 5 bases, with 8 bases lying between them. The CDR3 loop spans 12 amino acids. CDR1 and CDR2 (germline): SGHDT, YYEEEE. The sequences come from PBMCs, collected from a glioma patient whose treatment included an IDH1 peptide vaccine. This TCR was recovered from a man aged 25 to 45 with glioma. The chain links TRBV5-6 to TRBJ1-1, with D perhaps TRBD1 (6 bases). The CDR3 DNA follows: TGTGCCAGCAGCTGGCAGGGGACTGAAGCTTTCTTT. Translation gives CASSWQGTEAFF.